Each of the 11 T cell receptor beta chains below was sequenced from the same sample in a study of T cells in Graves' hyperthyroidism and ophthalmopathy. From RNA transcripts, TCR beta CDR3 regions were amplified. Carried out on the TCR CDR3, a first-round RT-PCR used the HTBI primer set. In TCRdb, the multiplex PCR reads were re-called with MiXCR into one record per CDR3 protein. The sample records around 700,000 distinct CDR3 sequences, roughly a sixth being singletons. The sample consisted of blood. All receptors come from a woman aged 45 to 65 with Graves' hyperthyroidism that later progressed to Graves' ophthalmopathy.

The chain uses TRBV20-1 and TRBJ2-3; 12 bases fit TRBD2. The CDR3 covers 17 residues. Trimming removed 6 bases from V and 5 bases from J; junction bases left unmatched: 15. The V gene's germline CDR1 is DFQATT and CDR2 SNEGSKA (reference sequence). CDR3 loop: CSAPHLTSGGGLDTQYF. CDR3 in DNA: TGCAGTGCCCCACACCTGACTAGCGGGGGAGGTTTAGATACGCAGTATTTT.

The chain combines TRBV5-6 with TRBJ2-5, with D perhaps being TRBD1 or TRBD2 (7 bases each). Germline loops: CDR1 SGHDT, CDR2 YYEEEE. The V gene lost 4 bases and the J gene lost 5 bases, with 27 bases spanning the gap. The CDR3 contains 18 residues. CDR3 DNA: TGTGCCAGCAGCCCTACAACACCCCAGGGGGGGGCTCGGGAGACCCAGTACTTC. Translation: CASSPTTPQGGARETQYF.

The genes are TRBV9 and TRBJ1-2; maybe TRBD1 (5 bases). Per the germline V gene, CDR1 is SGDLS and CDR2 is YYNGEE. The CDR3 has 14 residues. Trimming removed 0 bases from V and 3 bases from J, with 9 bases in between. CDR3 residues: CASSVAGIDYGYTF. CDR3 in DNA: TGTGCCAGCAGCGTAGCAGGGATTGACTATGGCTACACCTTC.

In DNA, the CDR3 is TGTGCCAGTAGTGCCAACAGAGATAGAAACACCATATATTTT. Its translation is CASSANRDRNTIYF. V is TRBV19 and J is TRBJ1-3, with D hard to call. The CDR3 spans 14 residues. V gave up 5 bases and J gave up 5 bases, with 13 bases separating them. Germline CDR1 LNHDA, CDR2 SQIVND (reference sequence).

This clonotype has a handful of counts. The chain employs TRBV7-9 and TRBJ2-1; 8 bases are a match to TRBD2. Germline trimming cut 5 bases from V and 7 bases from J; bases unmatched to any gene: 13. Germline assignment: CDR1 SEHNR and CDR2 FQNEAQ (reference sequence). The CDR3 runs to 16 residues. The CDR3 nucleotides are TGTGCCAGCAGCCCGCCCGGGACTAGGGGTGGGAATGAGCAGTTCTTC. Residues: CASSPPGTRGGNEQFF.

This clonotype was detected many times. The V and J genes are TRBV18 and TRBJ1-1; TRBD1 might be the D (5 bases). This CDR3 has 16 residues. The V end was cut by 6 bases, the J end by 1 base, with 18 bases between. CDR1 and CDR2 from the germline V gene are KGHSH and LQKENI. The CDR3 bases are TGTGCCAGCTCGAATCGGGTACAGGTTAGGAACACTGAAGCTTTCTTT. It codes for CASSNRVQVRNTEAFF.

This clonotype occurred many times. The rearrangement uses TRBV5-1 and TRBJ2-3, with 7 nucleotides matching TRBD1. CDR3 length equals 15 residues. The trim removed 4 bases at V and 4 bases at J, leaving 9 bases unmatched. CDR1 and CDR2 from the germline V gene are SGHRS and YFSETQ. CDR3 sequence: CASSPLGQLPDTQYF. The CDR3 DNA follows: TGCGCCAGCAGCCCATTGGGACAGCTCCCAGATACGCAGTATTTT. The full variable domain, with the rest looked up from reference TRBV5-1 and TRBJ2-3, is KAGVTQTPRYLIKTRGQQVTLSCSPISGHRSVSWYQQTPGQGLQFLFEYFSETQRNKGNFPGRFSGRQFSNSRSEMNVSTLELGDSALYLCASSPLGQLPDTQYFGPGTRLTVL.

As concerns this clonotype: With a much larger clone just one base away, this may be a read error. The chain is built from TRBV11-2 and TRBJ2-1, with 8 bases fitting TRBD1. J gave up 8 bases and V 5 bases, and 11 bases lay outside the gene matches. CDR1 is SGHAT, CDR2 FQNNGV, per germline. CDR3 length: 15 residues. Here the CDR3 reads CASSPRTGFGDEQFF. CDR3 in DNA: TGTGCCAGCAGCCCCCGGACAGGGTTCGGGGATGAGCAGTTCTTC. The full variable domain, with the rest looked up from reference TRBV11-2 and TRBJ2-1, is EAGVAQSPRYKIIEKRQSVAFWCNPISGHATLYWYQQILGQGPKLLIQFQNNGVVDDSQLPKDRFSAERLKGVDSTLKIQPAKLEDSAVYLCASSPRTGFGDEQFFGPGTRLTVL.

The chain is built from TRBV7-3 and TRBJ2-2, with TRBD1 as a possible D gene (6 bases). The V end was cut by 2 bases, the J end by 0 bases, with 13 bases between. The CDR3 contains 17 residues. Germline V gene lookup returns CDR1 SGHTA and CDR2 FQGTGA. Here the CDR3 DNA reads TGTGCCAGCAGCTTAGAACCGGGACACGCGAACACCGGGGAGCTGTTTTTT. This sequence encodes CASSLEPGHANTGELFF.

This clonotype was observed many times. The chain uses TRBV5-1 and TRBJ1-4, with 12 positions matching TRBD1. Germline CDR1 and CDR2: SGHRS and YFSETQ. V lost 4 bases to trimming and J lost 6 bases; unmatched junction nucleotides: 7. The CDR3 sequence is 16 residues long. Here the CDR3 reads CASSAGQGAGYEKLFF. The CDR3, as DNA: TGCGCCAGCAGCGCGGGACAGGGGGCTGGTTATGAAAAACTGTTTTTT.

Many counts were recorded for this clonotype. The rearrangement links TRBV20-1 to TRBJ2-3, with TRBD2 matching over 11 bases. V was pared by 0 bases and J by 2 bases, with 4 bases of the junction left unmatched. The CDR3 consists of 16 residues. Germline V CDR1 and CDR2: DFQATT, SNEGSKA (reference sequence). CDR3 in amino acids: CSARDPSGGFTDTQYF. As DNA, the CDR3 is TGCAGTGCTAGAGATCCTAGCGGGGGGTTCACAGATACGCAGTATTTT.